This T cell receptor (gamma chain) derives from a study of γδ T cells in repeated Plasmodium falciparum infection (dated by TCRdb to the early 2020s). The study in broad terms: Malian children exposed to intense seasonal malaria transmission were enrolled in the natural-infection arm and compared with Australian children matched for age and gender. Samples from controlled-infection subjects were taken at baseline, right before selected infections, and 21 days after each infection. The gammadelta TCR repertoires from Mali were analysed in two ways: cross-sectionally during periods with no transmission, and longitudinally across episodes of acute febrile malaria. Several malaria-naive U.S. adults underwent four controlled human malaria infections by bites from P. falciparum NF54-infected Anopheles stephensi mosquitoes over 644 days. The study examined how repeated Plasmodium falciparum infection shapes the human gammadelta T cell repertoire, using natural infection in Mali and controlled human malaria infection.

Libraries were prepared through multiplex PCR. The sequencer listed for this sample is Illumina MiSeq. Each sorted gammadelta T cell sample was sequenced for both the TCR gamma (TRG) and TCR delta (TRD) chains. The published analysis was carried out like this. Clonotype tree plots, accumulated frequency of the top 20 clonotypes, diversity index (DI) and D75 metrics were included in the repertoire analyses. TCRdb called clones anew from the public reads via CATT; matching DNA rows were later pooled. The V and J calls come from TCRdb's annotation, not from the publication. The sample includes around 14,000 gamma-chain clones, with 1.5% to 2% observed a single time. The top ten hold more than 25% of the sample. What the study reported, not specific to this receptor: Compared with Australian children, Malian children appeared to have Vdelta2-negative gammadelta TCR repertoires that were more clonally expanded, less diverse and less shared. A highly stable polyclonal repertoire over time and infection, with many inter-individual overlapping TCRgamma sequences, was shown by Vgamma9/Vdelta2+ TCR repertoires. Because the controlled-infection cohort was small, analysis of inter-individual variability in gammadelta T cell responses was limited. The Malian cohort came from a small rural village of predominantly one ethnic group, limiting generalizability. In Vdelta2-negative, largely Vdelta1+, gammadelta TCR repertoires, repeated controlled infections appeared to drive waves of new clonotype selection.

Vgamma9/Vdelta2+ and Vdelta2-negative gammadelta T cell populations were flow-sorted from peripheral blood mononuclear cells for bulk TCR repertoire analysis. Relative to its sample, this clone is large (0.1 to 1%). The clone's antigen remains unknown. No much larger clone is present one base from it, and per-base qualities are unavailable. Different DNA sequences within this sample yield the same CDR3. V is cut back by 2 bases and J by 4 bases, with 2 bases in the junction unmatched. The CDR3 measures 16 amino acids from cysteine to phenylalanine. This entry keeps only the CDR3 DNA: 48 bases, framed from base 1. The CDR1 and CDR2 encoded by the germline V gene (reference sequence) are GITISATS and ISYDGTV.

The TCR was taken from a pool of human donors (malaria-infected and uninfected, not separated). This receptor chain uses TRGV9 and TRGJP. Sequencing used gamma-delta T cells from blood. For the CDR3, the sequence is CALWEGQELGKKIKVF. The nucleotide sequence is TGTGCCTTGTGGGAGGGACAAGAGTTGGGCAAAAAAATCAAGGTATTT.